Listed here are 20 T cell receptor beta chains from one sample, sequenced in a study of blood T cell repertoires in COVID-19. The table came from immunoSEQ multiplex PCR; TCRdb's copy has only in-frame clones and leaves some out. The sample consists of a few hundred thousand clones, 75% to 90% of them appearing once. The sequenced sample consisted of peripheral blood. These receptor sequences come from a woman aged 70-85 years with COVID-19, enrolled during active disease.

V usage is TRBV7-2 and J usage is TRBJ2-7, with 16 bases matching TRBD2. The CDR3 has 16 amino acids. The V segment lost 5 bases and the J segment 6 bases; nucleotides outside the gene matches: 7. Germline CDR1 reads SGHTA; CDR2 reads FQGNSA. DNA of the CDR3: TGTGCCAGCAGCCCGGGACTAGCGGGAGGGCCGATCGAGCAGTACTTC. Encoded protein: CASSPGLAGGPIEQYF. Based on the CDR3 plus reference TRBV7-2 and TRBJ2-7, the full variable domain is GAGVSQSPSNKVTEKGKDVELRCDPISGHTALYWYRQSLGQGLEFLIYFQGNSAPDKSGLPSDRFSAERTGGSVSTLTIQRTQQEDSAVYLCASSPGLAGGPIEQYFGPGTRLTVT.

The CDR3: CASSDRQGKASVGYTF. The CDR3, as DNA: TGCGCCAGCAGTGATAGACAGGGTAAGGCTTCGGTTGGCTACACCTTC. V is TRBV10-1 and J is TRBJ1-2; TRBD1 aligns across 7 bases. V lost 3 bases, J lost 7 bases, and 14 bases stayed unmatched. Germline V gene lookup returns CDR1 WNHNN and CDR2 SYGVQD (reference sequence). The CDR3 runs to 16 residues.

V is TRBV9 and J is TRBJ2-5; weak D call: TRBD2 (5 bases). V gave up 0 bases and J gave up 4 bases, with 7 bases separating them. Germline lookup yields CDR1 SGDLS and CDR2 YYNGEE. This CDR3 is 13 amino acids long. The CDR3 nucleotides are TGTGCCAGCAGCGTAGTTGAGGGAGAGACCCAGTACTTC. Translated: CASSVVEGETQYF.

The chain joins TRBV4-1 to TRBJ2-5; the D gene is possibly TRBD2 (6 bases). CDR1 and CDR2 from the germline V gene are MGHRA and YSYEKL. V lost 1 base and J 3 bases, leaving 12 bases between the germline ends. The CDR3 spans 15 residues. CDR3 sequence (DNA): TGCGCCAGCAGCCAAGTAAAGTCGGGGGAAGAGACCCAGTACTTC. It specifies CASSQVKSGEETQYF.

The chain recombines TRBV18 with TRBJ1-3; D is ambiguous. This CDR3 has 14 residues. Germline values: CDR1 KGHSH, CDR2 LQKENI. With 5 bases removed from V and 1 base from J, the gap between germline ends came to 9 bases. The CDR3, as DNA: TGTGCCAGCTCAGGGCCGGGGTCTGGAAACACCATATATTTT. Protein product: CASSGPGSGNTIYF. Combining the CDR3 with reference TRBV18 and TRBJ1-3 gives the whole variable domain NAGVMQNPRHLVRRRGQEARLRCSPMKGHSHVYWYRQLPEEGLKFMVYLQKENIIDESGMPKERFSAEFPKEGPSILRIQQVVRGDSAAYFCASSGPGSGNTIYFGEGSWLTVV.

The CDR3 is CARDRVTSGANVLTF. DNA of the CDR3: TGTGCCAGAGACAGGGTGACCTCTGGGGCCAACGTCCTGACTTTC. The gene calls are TRBV19 and TRBJ2-6; 7 positions match TRBD1. The CDR3 totals 15 residues. Germline assignment: CDR1 LNHDA and CDR2 SQIVND (reference sequence). J was trimmed by 0 bases and V by 9 bases; bases with no gene match: 5.

In its sample, this clone was seen once. The V gene is TRBV9, the J gene TRBJ2-7; TRBD1 matches at 7 bases. Trimming at V came to 0 bases and at J to 4 bases, leaving 4 bases not matched to a gene. The V gene's germline CDR1 is SGDLS and CDR2 YYNGEE. CDR3 length equals 14 residues. This CDR3 is CASSVGAGGYEQYF. DNA for the CDR3: TGTGCCAGCAGCGTAGGAGCAGGGGGATACGAGCAGTACTTC.

The gene calls are TRBV3-1 (or the pseudogene TRBV3-2) and TRBJ2-1, with D maybe TRBD2 (5 bases). Germline CDR1 reads LGHDT; CDR2 reads YNNKEL (reference sequence). The V gene lost 1 base and the J gene lost 8 bases, with 15 bases spanning the gap. This CDR3 is built from 15 residues. CDR3 in DNA: TGTGCCAGCAGCCAAGGCTGGCTAGCAGAGTATGAGCAGTTCTTC. Its protein product is CASSQGWLAEYEQFF.

The chain has TRBV18 and TRBJ1-1; D is possibly TRBD1 (5 bases). Germline CDR1 KGHSH, CDR2 LQKENI. This CDR3 spans 14 amino acids. Trimming removed 2 bases at V and 6 bases at J, with 13 bases between. The CDR3 bases are TGTGCCAGCTCACCAACGCGGCAGGGCTCTGAAGCTTTCTTT. Its translation: CASSPTRQGSEAFF.

The chain carries TRBV28 and TRBJ1-2; 9 bases align to TRBD1. V lost 6 bases and J lost 5; bases outside the gene matches: 13. This CDR3 is 16 amino acids long. Germline V gene data show CDR1 as MDHEN and CDR2 as SYDVKM. The CDR3 region has the DNA TGTGCCAGCAGGACCCAAACAGGGGGCAAGTTTTATGGCTACACCTTC. Protein: CASRTQTGGKFYGYTF.

The rearrangement uses TRBV3-1 (or the pseudogene TRBV3-2) and TRBJ2-7; 8 nucleotides match TRBD2. The CDR3 runs to 12 residues. V was clipped by 4 bases and J by 4 bases; unmatched bases: 0. From germline, CDR1 is LGHDT and CDR2 YNNKEL (reference sequence). The CDR3 nucleotides are TGTGCCAGCAGCCGACTAGCGTACGAGCAGTACTTC. This gives the protein CASSRLAYEQYF.

This clone was seen repeatedly, ten times or more. Distinct nucleotide sequences in the sample also encode this CDR3. The rearrangement links TRBV24-1 to TRBJ2-5; weak D call: TRBD2 (5 bases). Trimming shortened V by 7 bases and J by 5 bases, and 13 bases separated the two germline ends. The CDR3 contains 13 residues. From germline, CDR1 is KGHDR and CDR2 SFDVKD. DNA of the CDR3: TGTGCCACCAGGAGAGGGCCGGGGGAGACCCAGTACTTC. This sequence encodes CATRRGPGETQYF.

The chain combines TRBV10-3 with TRBJ1-2, with a weak D call TRBD1 (6 bases). Per the germline V gene, CDR1 is ENHRY and CDR2 is SYGVKD. The germline V and J ends were trimmed by 10 bases and 11 bases, with 20 bases remaining between them. This CDR3 spans 12 amino acids. The DNA of the CDR3 is TGTGCCAGCGGCCGGGACAACGGAGGATACACCTTC. Translation: CASGRDNGGYTF.

Here the CDR3 DNA reads TGTGCCTGGAGTGCAGGGACAGGGCCCCAGTTCTTC. It translates to CAWSAGTGPQFF. The chain recombines TRBV30 with TRBJ2-1, with 9 bases identical to TRBD1. Germline lookup yields CDR1 GTSNPN and CDR2 SVGIG (reference sequence). The length of the CDR3 is 12 residues. The ends lost 1 base at V and 13 bases at J; junction bases unmatched: 5.

The chain uses TRBV27 and TRBJ2-1, with D possibly TRBD2 on 5 matching bases. The CDR3 consists of 21 residues. Germline V gene data show CDR1 as MNHEY and CDR2 as SMNVEV (reference sequence). V was shortened by 6 bases and J by 3 bases, with 33 bases between the two germline ends. DNA of the CDR3: TGTGCCAGCAGCTTACAGCAGTTTAAGGGTCCTTCTAGCAACGACTACAATGAGCAGTTCTTC. Translating gives CASSLQQFKGPSSNDYNEQFF.

The genes are TRBV6-6 and TRBJ2-5; 7 nucleotides align to TRBD1. The CDR3 totals 13 residues. Germline CDR1 and CDR2: MNHNY and SVGAGI (reference sequence). The ends lost 7 bases at V and 4 bases at J; junction bases unmatched: 6. DNA of the CDR3: TGTGCCAGCATTCGGGACAGCACAGAGACCCAGTACTTC. Protein: CASIRDSTETQYF.

The chain carries TRBV27 and TRBJ1-1, with D uncertain. The CDR3 is 15 amino acids. Trimming shortened V by 0 bases and J by 4 bases, and 12 bases separated the two germline ends. Per the germline V gene, CDR1 is MNHEY and CDR2 is SMNVEV (reference sequence). CDR3 nucleotides: TGTGCCAGCAGTTTATCAAGGCGGGGAGGCACTGAAGCTTTCTTT. Amino acids: CASSLSRRGGTEAFF.

The chain employs TRBV3-1 (or the pseudogene TRBV3-2) and TRBJ2-7, with no clear D. Trimming took 0 bases from V and 1 from J, leaving 13 bases between them. The length of the CDR3 is 16 residues. Germline-derived CDR1 and CDR2 are LGHDT and YNNKEL (reference sequence). CDR3 coding DNA: TGTGCCAGCAGCCAAGATTTTCAATCCATGTCCTACGAGCAGTACTTC. Encoded protein: CASSQDFQSMSYEQYF.

The chain couples TRBV24-1 to TRBJ2-2; 8 bases fit TRBD1. Germline values: CDR1 KGHDR, CDR2 SFDVKD. V lost 4 bases, J lost 4 bases, and 10 bases stayed unmatched. The CDR3 has 17 amino acids. CDR3 sequence: CATSDRPDRDFTGELFF. For the CDR3, the DNA is TGTGCCACCAGTGACCGACCGGACAGGGACTTCACCGGGGAGCTGTTTTTT.

This clone showed up just a few times. The V call is TRBV2, the J call TRBJ1-2; 7 bases match TRBD1. The J segment lost 8 bases and the V segment lost 6 bases, leaving 12 bases of the junction unmatched. The CDR3 consists of 14 residues. CDR1 SNHLY and CDR2 FYNNEI come from the germline V gene. Written as DNA, the CDR3 is TGTGCCAGCAGCGCGACAGGGACTGTCTTAGGCTACACCTTC. Translated: CASSATGTVLGYTF.